The rows below give T cell receptor beta chains drawn from one sample of a study of chemoradiotherapy in HPV16-positive cancers. TCRdb keeps only in-frame clones here, not all; method: immunoSEQ multiplex PCR. The sample shows tens of thousands of clones, 88% of them seen only once. The sequenced sample was blood, obtained from a patient who underwent chemoradiotherapy. All receptors derive from a human donor with HPV-associated anogenital cancer. Each CDR3 is given with its conserved first and last residue. D genes are given only for firm matches. Size values are once, few and many counts, or a class for expanded clones, and some rows have none.

D gene: NA; clone size: NA; J gene: TRBJ2-2; V gene: TRBV21-1; CDR3 DNA: TGTGCCAGCAGCACAAATTTGGACGTACAAATGAACACCGGGGAGCTGTTTTTT; CDR3 protein: CASSTNLDVQMNTGELFF
D gene: NA; clone size: NA; J gene: TRBJ2-7; V gene: TRBV19; CDR3 DNA: TGTGCCAGTAGGGCGGGACATCTCTCCTACGAGCAGTACTTC; CDR3 protein: CASRAGHLSYEQYF
D gene: TRBD1; clone size: NA; J gene: TRBJ1-2; V gene: TRBV28; CDR3 DNA: TGTGCCGGCGACGCGGGACAGGCCTATGGCTACACCTTC; CDR3 protein: CAGDAGQAYGYTF
D gene: NA; clone size: NA; J gene: TRBJ2-7; V gene: TRBV5-5; CDR3 DNA: TGTGCCAGCAGCCCGGAGGTCGGCGTCTACGAGCAGTACTTC; CDR3 protein: CASSPEVGVYEQYF
D gene: TRBD1; clone size: NA; J gene: TRBJ2-1; V gene: TRBV5-1; CDR3 DNA: TGCGCCAGCAGCCCGGACAGGGGCTCCTACAATGAGCAGTTCTTC; CDR3 protein: CASSPDRGSYNEQFF
D gene: NA; clone size: once; J gene: TRBJ1-3; V gene: TRBV11-2; CDR3 DNA: TGTGCCAGCAGCTTACCAGGGTACGCTGGAAACACCATATATTTT; CDR3 protein: CASSLPGYAGNTIYF
D gene: NA; clone size: NA; J gene: TRBJ1-1; V gene: TRBV5-6; CDR3 DNA: TGTGCCAGCAGCTTGGGGCCCGGGGTCAGGAACACTGAAGCTTTCTTT; CDR3 protein: CASSLGPGVRNTEAFF
D gene: TRBD1; clone size: once; J gene: TRBJ2-1; V gene: TRBV5-5; CDR3 DNA: TGTGCCAGCAGCTCTGGGGGACAGGGAAGTAGTGAGCAGTTCTTC; CDR3 protein: CASSSGGQGSSEQFF
D gene: NA; clone size: few; J gene: TRBJ2-1; V gene: TRBV5-5; CDR3 DNA: TGTGCCAGCAGCTCCACAGGTACCTCCTACAATGAGCAGTTCTTC; CDR3 protein: CASSSTGTSYNEQFF
D gene: NA; clone size: NA; J gene: TRBJ2-2; V gene: TRBV28; CDR3 DNA: TGTGCCAGCAGAACCGGACGGAGCTTGGAGCTGTTTTTT; CDR3 protein: CASRTGRSLELFF
D gene: NA; clone size: NA; J gene: TRBJ1-5; V gene: TRBV28; CDR3 DNA: TGTGCCAGCAGTTTTGGACCGTCGTCTAATCAGCCCCAGCATTTT; CDR3 protein: CASSFGPSSNQPQHF
D gene: NA; clone size: NA; J gene: TRBJ2-7; V gene: TRBV5-4; CDR3 DNA: TGTGCCAGCAGCCCCTACTTGACCGCGGTAGGGGGCGAGCAGTACTTC; CDR3 protein: CASSPYLTAVGGEQYF
D gene: NA; clone size: NA; J gene: TRBJ2-5; V gene: TRBV5-4; CDR3 DNA: TGTGCCAGCAGCTCCGGGGGGACAACACAAGAGACCCAGTACTTC; CDR3 protein: CASSSGGTTQETQYF
D gene: NA; clone size: NA; J gene: TRBJ1-6; V gene: TRBV5-1; CDR3 DNA: TGTGCCAGCAGCGCCGGGGCCCCTAATTCACCCCTCCACTTT; CDR3 protein: CASSAGAPNSPLHF
D gene: NA; clone size: NA; J gene: TRBJ2-1; V gene: TRBV18; CDR3 DNA: TGTGCCAGCTCAACGGGCTTTTACAATGAGCAGTTCTTC; CDR3 protein: CASSTGFYNEQFF
D gene: TRBD1; clone size: NA; J gene: TRBJ1-2; V gene: TRBV6-4; CDR3 DNA: TGTGCCAGCAGACGGGACAGAGGGAACTATGGCTACACCTTC; CDR3 protein: CASRRDRGNYGYTF
D gene: TRBD2; clone size: NA; J gene: TRBJ2-3; V gene: TRBV6-1; CDR3 DNA: TGTGCCAGCATTTCTAGGGGACTAGCCACAGATACGCAGTATTTT; CDR3 protein: CASISRGLATDTQYF
D gene: NA; clone size: NA; J gene: TRBJ1-2; V gene: TRBV5-1; CDR3 DNA: TGCGCCAGCAAGTACTCCTTTTTTGGGAGGGGAGGCTATGGCTACACCTTC; CDR3 protein: CASKYSFFGRGGYGYTF
D gene: NA; clone size: NA; J gene: TRBJ1-4; V gene: TRBV7-3; CDR3 DNA: TGTGCCAGCAGCCGGGACATGAATGAAAAACTGTTTTTT; CDR3 protein: CASSRDMNEKLFF
D gene: NA; clone size: NA; J gene: TRBJ2-5; V gene: TRBV14; CDR3 DNA: TGTGCCAGCAGCCAGGACGGAAAGACCCAGTACTTC; CDR3 protein: CASSQDGKTQYF
D gene: NA; clone size: once; J gene: TRBJ2-7; V gene: TRBV6-5; CDR3 DNA: TGTGCCAGCAGTTACGGGCAGGGGCAATACGAGCAGTACTTC; CDR3 protein: CASSYGQGQYEQYF
D gene: TRBD2; clone size: NA; J gene: TRBJ2-1; V gene: TRBV5-1; CDR3 DNA: TGCGCCAGCAGCTCCTTATTCGCGGGAGGTGGCAATGAGCAGTTCTTC; CDR3 protein: CASSSLFAGGGNEQFF
D gene: TRBD2; clone size: NA; J gene: TRBJ2-1; V gene: TRBV27; CDR3 DNA: TGTGCCAGCAGTCCGGTAGCGGGGGGGCAGCGGGAGCAGTTCTTC; CDR3 protein: CASSPVAGGQREQFF
D gene: NA; clone size: NA; J gene: TRBJ1-1; V gene: TRBV2; CDR3 DNA: TGTGCCAGCAGTGAAGCGATTTTCGGCAGGGGGAACACTGAAGCTTTCTTT; CDR3 protein: CASSEAIFGRGNTEAFF
D gene: NA; clone size: NA; J gene: TRBJ2-7; V gene: TRBV9; CDR3 DNA: TGTGCCAGCAGCGCAGATCCTCAGACCTACGAGCAGTACTTC; CDR3 protein: CASSADPQTYEQYF
D gene: TRBD2; clone size: once; J gene: TRBJ2-1; V gene: TRBV10-2; CDR3 DNA: TGCGCCAGCAGTGAATCGGGTGGTCTGGCTAGCGGGAGGAACCCTGAGCAGTTCTTC; CDR3 protein: CASSESGGLASGRNPEQFF
D gene: TRBD2; clone size: NA; J gene: TRBJ2-7; V gene: TRBV28; CDR3 DNA: TGTGCCAGCAGTTTGGGACTAGCGGGAGGCCTTCCCTACGAGCAGTACTTC; CDR3 protein: CASSLGLAGGLPYEQYF
D gene: TRBD1; clone size: NA; J gene: TRBJ1-1; V gene: TRBV7-2; CDR3 DNA: TGTGCCAGCAGAGGACAGGTTATGAACACTGAAGCTTTCTTT; CDR3 protein: CASRGQVMNTEAFF
D gene: NA; clone size: NA; J gene: TRBJ1-2; V gene: TRBV6-1; CDR3 DNA: TGTGCCAGCAGCCTCGACAGAACCTATGGCTACACCTTC; CDR3 protein: CASSLDRTYGYTF
D gene: NA; clone size: NA; J gene: TRBJ2-3; V gene: TRBV2; CDR3 DNA: TGTGCCAGCAGAGTTGGGACCGAAACAGATACGCAGTATTTT; CDR3 protein: CASRVGTETDTQYF